The source of this TCR beta chain is a study of graft-versus-host responses after intestinal transplantation. In the study overall: As for transplant type, recipients had multivisceral, liver-intestinal, or isolated intestinal grafts. Anti-thymocyte globulin induction, then tacrolimus and steroids for about three years, went to all recipients.

A remark on this clone: Its antigen is as yet unknown.

Generated by immunoSEQ multiplex PCR, the TCRdb table keeps only in-frame clones and is missing some. Among 80,000 to 100,000 clones listed, around 91% were seen once. Overall study results and limits: The study found high graft-versus-host to host-versus-graft clonal ratios in allografts of patients with graft-donor T cell macrochimerism.

This clonotype originated in a human donor who was the organ donor for an intestinal transplant. Sequencing was performed on unstimulated CD4+ T cells sorted from spleen or lymph node cells, taken before transplant.

CDR3 nucleotide sequence: TGTGCCAGCAGTGCCCGACAGGGCCGGGAAAAACTGTTTTTT. Translation: CASSARQGREKLFF. The chain couples TRBV2 to TRBJ1-4; 7 bases align to TRBD1. Germline V gene lookup returns CDR1 SNHLY and CDR2 FYNNEI. The CDR3 extends over 14 amino acids. The V segment lost 4 bases and the J segment 8 bases; nucleotides outside the gene matches: 7.